One and the same sample provided the 13 T cell receptor beta chains below, sequenced in a study of T-cell memory formation after mild COVID-19. TCRdb independently ran MiXCR on the 5' RACE reads; one entry per CDR3 protein. The sample contains some 120,000 distinct CDR3 sequences, 15% to 20% of which appear only once. Sequencing was carried out using PBMCs or a T cell subset sorted from them (not recorded which). These receptors all come from a young man who had mild COVID-19 (a few samples of this study predate the infection). Cell type and time point are not known.

The J gene is TRBJ1-2, the V gene TRBV24-1; D may be TRBD1 (6 bases). Germline V gives CDR1 KGHDR, CDR2 SFDVKD. V lost 4 bases and J 8 bases, leaving 16 bases between the germline ends. The CDR3 length is 14 residues. The CDR3 DNA sequence: TGTGCCACCAGTGACCGGGGGCGCAAGGACGGCTACACCTTC. It codes for CATSDRGRKDGYTF.

This clonotype showed up many times. The rearrangement uses TRBV3-1 and TRBJ2-1, with D unclear. Trimming took 4 bases from V and 4 from J, leaving 5 bases between them. The V gene's germline CDR1 is LGHDT and CDR2 YNNKEL (reference sequence). This CDR3 region has 12 residues. CDR3 DNA: TGTGCCAGCAGCCTTAGGTACAATGAGCAGTTCTTC. Protein sequence: CASSLRYNEQFF.

V and J are TRBV2 and TRBJ1-2, with 9 bases fitting TRBD1. Germline V gene sequence: CDR1 SNHLY, CDR2 FYNNEI. The V gene end was trimmed by 5 bases and the J gene end by 8 bases; junction bases not matched to a gene: 9. This CDR3 region has 14 residues. This CDR3 reads CASSPQGTGSGYTF. The CDR3 DNA is TGTGCCAGCAGTCCTCAGGGGACAGGGTCAGGCTACACCTTC.

The chain couples TRBV20-1 to TRBJ1-6; D unresolved. CDR3 length equals 13 residues. Per germline, CDR1 DFQATT and CDR2 SNEGSKA (reference sequence). The CDR3 bases are TGCAGCTTTCGGAGCTCCTATAATTCACCCCTCCACTTT. Protein product: CSFRSSYNSPLHF.

This clonotype was seen a handful of times. The rearrangement links TRBV18 to TRBJ2-5; D is uncertain. The CDR3 totals 13 residues. Germline V gene data show CDR1 as KGHSH and CDR2 as LQKENI. The V gene lost 4 bases and the J gene lost 2 bases, with 8 bases spanning the gap. This CDR3 reads CASSLDQQETQYF. The CDR3 DNA sequence: TGTGCCAGCTCACTAGACCAGCAAGAGACCCAGTACTTC.

The chain couples TRBV20-1 to TRBJ2-6; 15 bases agree with TRBD2. Germline-derived CDR1 and CDR2 are DFQATT and SNEGSKA (reference sequence). CDR3 size: 16 residues. The CDR3 reads CRPGTSGGPGANVLTF. The DNA of the CDR3 is TGCAGGCCCGGGACTAGCGGGGGGCCTGGGGCCAACGTCCTGACTTTC.

This clonotype was counted only a few times. This rearrangement joins TRBV24-1 to TRBJ2-3; 9 bases match TRBD2. The CDR3 is made up of 15 amino acids. The germline CDR1 and CDR2 sequences are KGHDR and SFDVKD. Trimming at V came to 9 bases and at J to 5 bases, leaving 11 bases not matched to a gene. CDR3 region: CATGPGGGAGDTQYF. CDR3 nucleotides: TGTGCCACCGGCCCTGGCGGGGGGGCCGGAGATACGCAGTATTTT.

In this sample, this clonotype turned up a few times. The chain uses TRBV7-2 and TRBJ2-3; D possibly corresponds to TRBD1 (5 bases). Trimming shortened V by 3 bases and J by 0 bases, and 10 bases separated the two germline ends. Germline V gene sequence: CDR1 SGHTA, CDR2 FQGNSA. This CDR3 region has 15 residues. CDR3 amino acids: CASSFDSSSTDTQYF. CDR3 bases: TGTGCCAGCAGCTTTGACAGTTCTAGCACAGATACGCAGTATTTT.

This clonotype came up a few times. The chain uses TRBV7-2 and TRBJ2-5; D perhaps matches TRBD1 (6 bases). The CDR3 spans 14 residues. The V and J ends lost 2 bases and 4 bases respectively, with 11 bases between them. From germline, CDR1 is SGHTA and CDR2 FQGNSA. The chain's CDR3 is CASSLRTVPETQYF. The CDR3 DNA reads TGTGCCAGCAGCTTACGGACAGTCCCAGAGACCCAGTACTTC.

The rearrangement links TRBV5-1 to TRBJ1-1, with D perhaps matching TRBD1 (5 bases). The CDR3 is made up of 15 amino acids. Germline CDR1 SGHRS, CDR2 YFSETQ. V was pared by 4 bases and J by 4 bases, with 17 bases between. CDR3 coding DNA: TGCGCCAGCAGCCCCGGGACGGCTTGGGGCACTGAAGCTTTCTTT. Amino acids: CASSPGTAWGTEAFF.

This clonotype was seen more than once but under ten times. This sequence joins TRBV19 and TRBJ2-1; D may be TRBD2 (5 bases). The V end was cut by 3 bases, the J end by 5 bases, with 8 bases between. This CDR3 spans 13 amino acids. The germline V gene has CDR1 LNHDA and CDR2 SQIVND (reference sequence). DNA for the CDR3: TGTGCCAGTAGTATTTTGCGGGACAATGAGCAGTTCTTC. It is translated as CASSILRDNEQFF.

The sample holds many counts of this clonotype. The genes are TRBV29-1 and TRBJ2-3, with D tentatively TRBD1 or TRBD2 (6 bases each). V gave up 7 bases and J gave up 5 bases, with 19 bases separating them. The CDR3 runs 14 residues. The germline V gene encodes CDR1 SQVTM and CDR2 ANQGSEA. CDR3: CSGGGPEGEDTQYF. The CDR3 region has the DNA TGCAGCGGTGGGGGACCGGAGGGGGAAGATACGCAGTATTTT.

The chain recombines TRBV7-8 with TRBJ2-1; 9 nucleotides align to TRBD1. The V gene's germline CDR1 is SGHVS and CDR2 FQNEAQ. J lost 4 bases, V lost 5 bases, and 18 bases had no gene match. The CDR3 is 19 amino acids. The CDR3 sequence: CASSASTGGHVSTYNEQFF. DNA of the CDR3: TGTGCCAGCAGCGCTTCGACAGGGGGTCATGTTTCGACTTACAATGAGCAGTTCTTC.